The clone carrying this T cell receptor beta chain was seen ten or more times. The data derive from a study of immune characterization of retroperitoneal liposarcoma. Via MiXCR, TCRdb re-called the PCR reads, giving one row per CDR3 protein. The sample gives 8,500 to 11,000 distinct CDR3 sequences, 25% to 35% of which show up once; 6.5% to 10% is in the top ten. Germline trimming cut 5 bases from V and 10 bases from J; bases unmatched to any gene: 4. Germline V CDR1 and CDR2: MNHNS, SASEGT. The CDR3 sequence is 13 residues long. The chain carries TRBV6-1 and TRBJ2-1; 11 nucleotides match TRBD2. Sequenced material: tumor tissue. The sequence was collected from a female donor with retroperitoneal liposarcoma. CDR3 nucleotides: TGTGCCAGCAGTCTAGCGGGGGGCTACGAGCAGTTCTTC. As protein: CASSLAGGYEQFF.